This passage covers 26 T cell receptor beta chains from one sample sequenced in a study of CD8+ T cells in alopecia areata. Treatment meaning: oral pan-JAK inhibitor, 5-10 mg twice daily. Sequencing templates came from extracted RNA that was reverse transcribed into cDNA. Sequencing used immunoSEQ multiplex PCR; TCRdb keeps in-frame clones, though not all of them. In the table there are about 200,000 clones, about three fifths of which are singletons. Specimen: CD4+ T cells sorted from blood, collected at week 4, from a patient treated with tofacitinib. These TCRs come from a human donor with alopecia areata.

V usage is TRBV5-1 and J usage is TRBJ1-3; D is possibly TRBD1 (6 bases). CDR1 is SGHRS and CDR2 is YFSETQ in the germline V gene. The length of the CDR3 is 15 residues. Trimming stripped 0 bases from V and 4 bases from J, with 11 bases between. CDR3 coding DNA: TGCGCCAGCAGCTTGGTGGGGGCGCAGGGAAACACCATATATTTT. This translates into CASSLVGAQGNTIYF.

V and J are TRBV5-4 and TRBJ2-7; TRBD1 matches 7 bases. This CDR3 is built from 18 residues. CDR1 and CDR2 (germline): SGHNT, YYREEE (reference sequence). J was trimmed by 1 base and V by 0 bases; bases with no gene match: 13. CDR3 nucleotides: TGTGCCAGCAGCTTGGCGGCAGGGGGAAGCCTAACGTCCTACGAGCAGTACTTC. Residues: CASSLAAGGSLTSYEQYF.

This chain uses TRBV5-1 with TRBJ2-1; unclear D gene. This CDR3 spans 13 amino acids. V gave up 0 bases and J gave up 2 bases, with 3 bases separating them. Germline V CDR1 and CDR2: SGHRS, YFSETQ. The CDR3 DNA sequence: TGCGCCAGCAGCTTGGATCCCTACAATGAGCAGTTCTTC. Protein: CASSLDPYNEQFF. Complete variable domain (other parts from reference TRBV5-1 and TRBJ2-1): KAGVTQTPRYLIKTRGQQVTLSCSPISGHRSVSWYQQTPGQGLQFLFEYFSETQRNKGNFPGRFSGRQFSNSRSEMNVSTLELGDSALYLCASSLDPYNEQFFGPGTRLTVL.

The rearrangement uses TRBV29-1 and TRBJ2-3; 10 bases fit TRBD1. With V trimmed by 0 bases and J by 8 bases, 2 bases remained unmatched. The CDR3 has 13 amino acids. The germline V gene has CDR1 SQVTM and CDR2 ANQGSEA. The DNA for the CDR3 is TGCAGCGTTGAAGAGACAGGGGGCGGTACGCAGTATTTT. Translated, it gives CSVEETGGGTQYF.

The chain has TRBV7-2 and TRBJ2-7; TRBD1 matches 7 bases. The CDR3 has 15 residues. CDR1 and CDR2 (germline): SGHTA, FQGNSA. The ends lost 5 bases at V and 3 bases at J; junction bases unmatched: 10. The CDR3 sequence is CASSIGTAAYYEQYF. CDR3 bases: TGTGCCAGCAGCATAGGGACAGCGGCCTACTACGAGCAGTACTTC.

In its sample, this clone was seen once. This chain uses TRBV30 with TRBJ1-1; D is unresolved. The V end lost 4 bases, the J end lost 1 base, and 7 bases lay between the germline ends. Germline V gene sequence: CDR1 GTSNPN, CDR2 SVGIG (reference sequence). This CDR3 has 12 amino acids. CDR3 sequence: CAWTTGNTEAFF. CDR3 DNA: TGTGCCTGGACGACGGGGAACACTGAAGCTTTCTTT.

The chain joins TRBV5-1 to TRBJ1-6, with D unresolved. CDR3 size: 14 residues. The ends were cut back, 0 bases at V and 7 bases at J, with 8 bases in the middle. Germline V gene lookup returns CDR1 SGHRS and CDR2 YFSETQ. CDR3 sequence: CASSLGSSNSPLHF. For the CDR3, the DNA is TGCGCCAGCAGCTTGGGTAGTAGCAATTCACCCCTCCACTTT.

This clone turned up a few times. The chain couples TRBV30 to TRBJ2-3, with D hard to call. Between the trimmed V and J ends, which lost 0 bases and 0 bases, there was a span of 16 bases. CDR3 length: 17 amino acids. Germline V gives CDR1 GTSNPN, CDR2 SVGIG (reference sequence). CDR3 in amino acids: CAWSVFGRTASTDTQYF. The CDR3, as DNA: TGTGCCTGGAGTGTATTCGGCAGAACCGCTAGCACAGATACGCAGTATTTT.

V usage is TRBV5-1 and J usage is TRBJ2-1; D gene ambiguous. CDR1 is SGHRS, CDR2 YFSETQ, per germline. This CDR3 has 11 residues. The germline V and J ends were trimmed by 3 bases and 9 bases, with 7 bases remaining between them. The CDR3 nucleotides read TGCGCCAGCAGCTCCTTCGGTGAGCAGTTCTTC. Its translation is CASSSFGEQFF.

The chain combines TRBV30 with TRBJ2-7, with 9 bases that match TRBD1. V shed 0 bases and J 3 bases; nucleotides not matched to a gene: 6. The CDR3 has 15 residues. Germline CDR1 reads GTSNPN; CDR2 reads SVGIG (reference sequence). In nucleotides, the CDR3 is TGTGCCTGGAGTGTCGGGACAGGGATGGTCTACGAGCAGTACTTC. The encoded protein is CAWSVGTGMVYEQYF.

J is TRBJ1-5 and V is TRBV5-1; no clear D gene. Trimming took 5 bases from V and 0 from J, leaving 12 bases between them. Germline CDR1 is SGHRS and CDR2 is YFSETQ. The length of the CDR3 is 15 residues. CDR3 DNA: TGCGCCAGCAGGGTGTTCGTCGTTAGCAATCAGCCCCAGCATTTT. Translation gives CASRVFVVSNQPQHF.

The V call is TRBV11-2, the J call TRBJ1-5; D is perhaps TRBD1 (5 bases). The V gene lost 5 bases and the J gene lost 1 base, with 12 bases spanning the gap. This CDR3 has 15 residues. Per germline, CDR1 SGHAT and CDR2 FQNNGV. CDR3 in amino acids: CASSKAAGSNQPQHF. DNA for the CDR3: TGTGCCAGCAGCAAAGCCGCAGGGAGCAATCAGCCCCAGCATTTT.

The chain combines TRBV29-1 with TRBJ1-2, with 12 positions matching TRBD1. The CDR3 extends over 14 amino acids. V was pared by 2 bases and J by 7 bases, with 5 bases of the junction left unmatched. Germline loops: CDR1 SQVTM, CDR2 ANQGSEA. The CDR3 here is CSVEKGQGALGYTF. CDR3 coding DNA: TGCAGCGTTGAAAAGGGACAGGGGGCGCTTGGCTACACCTTC.

This sequence joins TRBV20-1 and TRBJ2-5; TRBD2 might be the D (6 bases). The length of the CDR3 is 11 residues. CDR1 and CDR2 (germline): DFQATT, SNEGSKA (reference sequence). Trimming cost V 7 bases and J 5 bases, with 11 bases left between them. The CDR3 sequence: CSVSRGETQYF. The CDR3 DNA reads as TGCAGTGTCAGCCGGGGGGAGACCCAGTACTTC.

The rearrangement uses TRBV23-1 and TRBJ1-5; TRBD1 aligns across 12 bases. Being an ORF, TRBV23-1 has a function that is uncertain. The ends lost 6 bases at V and 2 bases at J; junction bases unmatched: 11. The CDR3 contains 18 residues. For the CDR3, the DNA is TGCGCCAGCAGAACCGGGACAGGGGGCTCCGGGGGCAATCAGCCCCAGCATTTT. It specifies CASRTGTGGSGGNQPQHF.

The J gene is TRBJ2-7, the V gene TRBV30; D might be TRBD1 (5 bases). CDR3 size: 14 residues. CDR1 and CDR2 (germline): GTSNPN, SVGIG (reference sequence). The V and J ends lost 6 bases and 0 bases respectively, with 15 bases between them. The CDR3 protein is CACRGHSSSYEQYF. CDR3 sequence (DNA): TGTGCCTGCCGAGGACACTCCAGCTCCTACGAGCAGTACTTC.

The V call is TRBV30, the J call TRBJ1-1; D not certain. Per germline, CDR1 GTSNPN and CDR2 SVGIG (reference sequence). V shed 0 bases and J shed 6 bases, with 8 bases lying between them. The CDR3 has 12 residues. The CDR3 nucleotides are TGTGCCTGGAGTGTGCGGAGTGCTGAAGCTTTCTTT. It translates to CAWSVRSAEAFF.

The rearrangement joins TRBV5-6 to TRBJ2-7; D is uncertain. Trimming stripped 1 base from V and 6 bases from J, with 5 bases between. Germline V gene lookup returns CDR1 SGHDT and CDR2 YYEEEE. This CDR3 comprises 11 residues. The chain's CDR3 is CASSLRVEQYF. CDR3 DNA sequence: TGTGCCAGCAGCTTGCGGGTCGAGCAGTACTTC.

The rearrangement uses TRBV20-1 and TRBJ2-6; D not resolved. Germline CDR1 reads DFQATT; CDR2 reads SNEGSKA (reference sequence). V was pared by 5 bases and J by 2 bases, with 1 base between. The CDR3 is made up of 11 amino acids. CDR3 in amino acids: CSAPGANVLTF. The CDR3 region has the DNA TGCAGTGCTCCTGGGGCCAACGTCCTGACTTTC.

The V and J genes are TRBV4-1 and TRBJ1-1; the D is unclear. V was pared by 5 bases and J by 1 base, with 8 bases between. The CDR3 runs 13 residues. The germline gives CDR1 MGHRA, CDR2 YSYEKL. The CDR3 sequence is CASSNLENTEAFF. DNA for the CDR3: TGCGCCAGCAGCAATTTGGAGAACACTGAAGCTTTCTTT.

The sample holds a few counts of this clone. In DNA form, the CDR3 reads TGTGCCTGGGCAGGGAAAGATACGCAGTATTTT. Protein sequence: CAWAGKDTQYF. The chain uses TRBV30 and TRBJ2-3; D may be TRBD1 (5 bases). The CDR3 contains 11 residues. CDR1 is GTSNPN and CDR2 is SVGIG in the germline V gene (reference sequence). V lost 5 bases to trimming and J lost 5 bases, with 8 bases between them.

This clone was counted a few times. The J gene is TRBJ2-1, the V gene TRBV7-9, with D perhaps TRBD2 (6 bases). The CDR3 has 16 residues. Germline loops: CDR1 SEHNR, CDR2 FQNEAQ (reference sequence). Trimming shortened V by 1 base and J by 5 bases, and 15 bases separated the two germline ends. The CDR3 loop reads CASSLDKLGTDNEQFF. The CDR3 DNA reads as TGTGCCAGCAGCTTAGATAAGCTGGGGACTGACAATGAGCAGTTCTTC. The complete variable domain, with remaining parts taken from reference TRBV7-9 and TRBJ2-1, reads DTGVSQNPRHKITKRGQNVTFRCDPISEHNRLYWYRQTLGQGPEFLTYFQNEAQLEKSRLLSDRFSAERPKGSFSTLEIQRTEQGDSAMYLCASSLDKLGTDNEQFFGPGTRLTVL.

The CDR3: CASSLSRNAETQYF. CDR3 in DNA: TGTGCCAGCAGTTTATCCAGGAACGCGGAGACCCAGTACTTC. The rearrangement joins TRBV27 to TRBJ2-5; no reliable D call. Trimming cost V 0 bases and J 5 bases, with 10 bases left between them. This CDR3 contains 14 residues. Per germline, CDR1 MNHEY and CDR2 SMNVEV (reference sequence).

This rearrangement joins TRBV19 to TRBJ1-5, with D unresolved. Per germline, CDR1 LNHDA and CDR2 SQIVND (reference sequence). The CDR3 runs 16 residues. Trimming pared 8 bases from V and 0 bases from J, leaving 17 bases between. CDR3 region: CASGQEMLYSNQPQHF. The CDR3, as DNA: TGTGCCAGTGGCCAAGAGATGCTATATAGCAATCAGCCCCAGCATTTT.

This chain connects TRBV30 to TRBJ1-2; no reliable D call. This CDR3 is 14 amino acids long. V was pared by 2 bases and J by 4 bases, with 14 bases between. Germline V lookup: CDR1 GTSNPN, CDR2 SVGIG (reference sequence). CDR3 coding DNA: TGTGCCTGGAGTCCCCGAGGACGGGCCTATGGCTACACCTTC. Protein sequence: CAWSPRGRAYGYTF.

The gene calls are TRBV28 and TRBJ1-2, with 8 bases lining up with TRBD1. The CDR3 consists of 15 residues. V was pared by 1 base and J by 5 bases, with 6 bases of the junction left unmatched. Germline CDR1 reads MDHEN; CDR2 reads SYDVKM. The CDR3 region has the DNA TGTGCCAGCAGTTTATACAGGGGGTCGAAGTATGGCTACACCTTC. It codes for CASSLYRGSKYGYTF.